These T cell receptor beta chains were read from a single sample in a study of blood T cell repertoires in COVID-19. Using immunoSEQ multiplex PCR, the repertoire was profiled, and TCRdb retains in-frame clones only, with some absent. Of 9,500 to 15,000 clones listed, around four fifths are singletons. The sequencing input was peripheral blood. These receptors came from a woman aged 60-75 years with acute or convalescent COVID-19. The CDR3 runs from the conserved cysteine through the conserved F or W. A D gene is named only where the DNA matches it firmly.

>TRBD1|TRBV24-1
CATSDSRTGWIF
>TRBD1|TRBV28
CASKRTGASREQYF
>-|TRBV9
CASSSGVHQETQYF
>TRBD1|TRBV5-1
CASSFGIGDRADIQYF
>-|TRBV5-8
CASGLRGGNTIYF
>TRBD1|TRBV19
CASSPTGNYGYTF
>TRBD1|TRBV5-1
CASSLESGGSGNTIYF
>-|TRBV2
CASRAGGGRGETQYF
>TRBD1|TRBV28
CASSFGTESESTDTQYF
>-|TRBV3-1/TRBV3-2
CASMRRGQNIQYF
>-|TRBV11-2
CASMGPFGTEAFF
>-|TRBV28
CASSSIDREDYNEQFF
>TRBD2|TRBV11-2
CASSLGVPKRGSSYNEQFF
>TRBD1|TRBV13
CASSLVGQGANEQFF
>-|TRBV30
CAWSMTYDQPQHF
>TRBD2|TRBV11-2
CASSSILAGARRDTQYF
>-|TRBV3-1/TRBV3-2
CASSQEEGLGFEKLFF
>TRBD2|TRBV2
CASRLAGTYQETQYF
>TRBD2|TRBV7-6
CASSFRLAGLKGPQFF
>-|TRBV4-2
CASSQEKDTLTGELFF
>-|TRBV5-4
CASSLVPDYSYEQYF
>TRBD1|TRBV4-2
CASSQWGQGSTGELFF
>TRBD1|TRBV11-3
CASSHRDRGYEQYF
>-|TRBV29-1
CSVQGGANYGYTF
>TRBD1|TRBV7-9
CASSLRPGGAYEQYF
>-|TRBV5-1
CASSFGGGDQPQHF
>TRBD1|TRBV10-3
CAISERGQDEQYF
>-|TRBV3-1/TRBV3-2
CASSQVADSPLHF
>TRBD1|TRBV6-1
CASSELDRGNSPLHF
>-|TRBV18
CASSQQKQGVGTEAFF
>TRBD1|TRBV6-5
CASFPRQGVWYEQYF
>TRBD1|TRBV7-3
CASSSLGQVENIQYF
>-|TRBV11-2
CASTPGDTIYF
>TRBD1|TRBV19
CASSIDHRTGRVPQHF
>-|TRBV6-6
CASATGTFAYEQYF
>TRBD2|TRBV19
CASSIAPGASGGDSSYNEQFF
>TRBD1|TRBV2
CASKGTGRINEQFF
>-|TRBV24-1
CATRRGRELFF